Here is one TCR beta chain with its context. Its antigen target is currently unknown. Base qualities are missing; no much larger clone stands one base away. These data are taken from a study of blood T cell repertoires in COVID-19 (TCRdb year 2020). With regard to the full study: The collaborator samples originated in the United States, Italy and Spain and spanned the acute and convalescent phases of COVID-19. Subjects who had been exposed to COVID-19, were actively infected with it, or had recovered from it provided the deeply sampled blood TCRbeta repertoires that made up the dataset. HLA class I and class II types, where available, came from metadata supplied by the sample provider rather than from assay-based typing. The repertoires were made available in a free public database intended to serve as a resource for research on the immune response to SARS-CoV-2. The samples were drawn from the first 160 participants of the ongoing ImmuneRACE study and from some 1,300 subjects provided by 6 global collaborators. The prospective study material was composed of cDNA or gDNA derived from T cells, B-cell-depleted T cells, or PBMCs. A de-identified subject ID, COVID-19 status, age in years and sex were almost always included in the sample metadata. Overall study results and their limits: The amount of clinical and demographic metadata varied by source and participant and was provided uncurated.

Each collaborating institution followed its own protocols to collect whole blood in K2EDTA tubes. Collaborator samples were shipped for TCRbeta analysis as frozen whole blood, isolated PBMCs, or DNA extracted from either sample type. The CDR3 holds 15 amino acids from the cysteine to the phenylalanine. Kept here is only the CDR3 DNA, which spans 45 bases and is read in frame from base 1. The germline V gene gives CDR1 as KGHSH and CDR2 as LQKENI. V is pared back by 6 bases and J by 5 bases, with 17 bases lying between the germline termini. The immunoSEQ Assay, a bias-controlled multiplex PCR, was used to amplify TCRbeta CDR3 regions from genomic DNA. On the study's bioinformatics: Within the assay, amplification of reference gene primers was used to estimate how many nucleated cells each sample contained. To quantify the absolute abundance of each unique TCRbeta CDR3 rearrangement, sequence reads were collapsed and filtered. Productive Simpson clonality was computed per sample as the square root of Simpson's diversity index over productive rearrangements. TCRdb carries this immuneACCESS record with in-frame sequences only. Its versions omit some clonotypes, under half of them owing to an unresolved V gene in the studies checked, with the rest unexplained. The DNA gave D and trimming, while V, J and clone size come from that table. Present in this sample are tens of thousands of clones, roughly 80% of which were seen just once. The ten most abundant clones make up around 50% of the sample.

This chain joins TRBV18 to TRBJ2-1, with TRBD2 perhaps the D gene, on 7 matching bases. The specimen was peripheral blood. This sequence originates from a human donor in a cohort sampled during active COVID-19. The encoded CDR3 is CASSRGLAADNEQFF. The DNA is TGTGCCAGCTCCCGGGGGCTAGCGGCCGACAATGAGCAGTTCTTC.